Listed below are T cell receptor beta chains from one sample, sequenced in a study of blood T cell repertoires in COVID-19. This table comes from immunoSEQ multiplex PCR, and its TCRdb copy is limited to in-frame clones, with some not included. The sample lists some 73,000 clones, about four fifths occurring once. The sequencing input was peripheral blood. These receptor sequences come from a woman aged 55-70 years with acute or convalescent COVID-19. CDR3s include the opening cysteine and the closing phenylalanine or tryptophan. A D gene is named only where the DNA matches it firmly. Clone size appears in some rows only: once, few, many, or a class for an expanded clone.

D gene: -
J gene: TRBJ1-3
clone size: -
V gene: TRBV7-2
CDR3 DNA: TGTGCCAGCAGCCCCAACCAGGGGACTGGAAACACCATATATTTT
CDR3 protein: CASSPNQGTGNTIYF

D gene: TRBD1
J gene: TRBJ2-5
clone size: -
V gene: TRBV5-6
CDR3 DNA: TGTGCCAGCAGCTTATTGACAGGGCTAGAGACCCAGTACTTC
CDR3 protein: CASSLLTGLETQYF

D gene: TRBD1
J gene: TRBJ1-1
clone size: -
V gene: TRBV30
CDR3 DNA: TGTGCCTGGAGTGTACTAGGGGGCCGGAACACTGAAGCTTTCTTT
CDR3 protein: CAWSVLGGRNTEAFF

D gene: TRBD1
J gene: TRBJ1-6
clone size: -
V gene: TRBV20-1
CDR3 DNA: TGCAGTGCTAGTGAGGGGGCGGCATATAATTCACCCCTCCACTTT
CDR3 protein: CSASEGAAYNSPLHF

D gene: TRBD2
J gene: TRBJ2-1
clone size: once
V gene: TRBV5-5
CDR3 DNA: TGTGCCAGCAGCTTGGAAGCGGGGGGGCACTTGAATAATGAGCAGTTCTTC
CDR3 protein: CASSLEAGGHLNNEQFF

D gene: -
J gene: TRBJ1-1
clone size: -
V gene: TRBV23-1
CDR3 DNA: TGCGCCAGCAGTCAAACAGTGAACACTGAAGCTTTCTTT
CDR3 protein: CASSQTVNTEAFF

D gene: TRBD2
J gene: TRBJ2-3
clone size: -
V gene: TRBV11-3
CDR3 DNA: TGTGCCAGCAGCTCTCGACTAGCGGATACGCAGTATTTT
CDR3 protein: CASSSRLADTQYF

D gene: -
J gene: TRBJ2-3
clone size: -
V gene: TRBV15
CDR3 DNA: TGTGCCACCAGCAGAGATGGCAAAGATACGCAGTATTTT
CDR3 protein: CATSRDGKDTQYF

D gene: -
J gene: TRBJ1-1
clone size: once
V gene: TRBV14
CDR3 DNA: TGTGCCAGCAGCTATCAGGGGTTAACTGAAGCTTTCTTT
CDR3 protein: CASSYQGLTEAFF

D gene: -
J gene: TRBJ1-3
clone size: -
V gene: TRBV6-5
CDR3 DNA: TGTGCCAGCAGTTACTACGGGGCTGGAAACACCATATATTTT
CDR3 protein: CASSYYGAGNTIYF

D gene: -
J gene: TRBJ1-1
clone size: -
V gene: TRBV3-1/TRBV3-2
CDR3 DNA: TGTGCCAGCAGCCATGGCACGCAGGGAAAAGCTTTCTTT
CDR3 protein: CASSHGTQGKAFF

D gene: TRBD1
J gene: TRBJ1-5
clone size: -
V gene: TRBV2
CDR3 DNA: TGTGCCAGCAACGACAGGGGAGGCAATCAGCCCCAGCATTTT
CDR3 protein: CASNDRGGNQPQHF

D gene: -
J gene: TRBJ1-5
clone size: -
V gene: TRBV7-2
CDR3 DNA: TGTGCCAGCAGCTTACAGGGCGGAGTTAGTCAGCCCCAGCATTTT
CDR3 protein: CASSLQGGVSQPQHF

D gene: -
J gene: TRBJ1-4
clone size: few
V gene: TRBV5-1
CDR3 DNA: TGCGCCAGCAGCAGAGTTGCAACTAATGAAAAACTGTTTTTT
CDR3 protein: CASSRVATNEKLFF

D gene: -
J gene: TRBJ1-6
clone size: few
V gene: TRBV3-1/TRBV3-2
CDR3 DNA: TGTGCCAGCAGCCAAGAACAAACACCCCTCCACTTT
CDR3 protein: CASSQEQTPLHF

D gene: -
J gene: TRBJ1-2
clone size: few
V gene: TRBV28
CDR3 DNA: TGTGCCAGCAGTTTCGGACAGCCCCCTGACTATGGCTACACCTTC
CDR3 protein: CASSFGQPPDYGYTF

D gene: -
J gene: TRBJ2-3
clone size: few
V gene: TRBV4-2
CDR3 DNA: TGTGCCAGCAGCCCGTCCCGGGACAACCTTCTTGCAGATACGCAGTATTTT
CDR3 protein: CASSPSRDNLLADTQYF

D gene: TRBD1
J gene: TRBJ2-7
clone size: -
V gene: TRBV28
CDR3 DNA: TGTGCCAGCAGTGGATTCAAAACAGGGGGGTCCTACGAGCAGTACTTC
CDR3 protein: CASSGFKTGGSYEQYF

D gene: -
J gene: TRBJ1-6
clone size: once
V gene: TRBV12-3/TRBV12-4
CDR3 DNA: TGTGCCAGCAGTTTACAGGAAAATTCACCCCTCCACTTT
CDR3 protein: CASSLQENSPLHF

D gene: TRBD1
J gene: TRBJ1-5
clone size: -
V gene: TRBV28
CDR3 DNA: TGTGCCAGCAGTGGCCGTCCCGGGACAGGGGATAGCAATCAGCCCCAGCATTTT
CDR3 protein: CASSGRPGTGDSNQPQHF

D gene: -
J gene: TRBJ2-7
clone size: few
V gene: TRBV5-4
CDR3 DNA: TGTGCCAGCAGCTTGAATGGAGGGAGCGTCTACGAGCAGTACTTC
CDR3 protein: CASSLNGGSVYEQYF

D gene: -
J gene: TRBJ1-1
clone size: -
V gene: TRBV21-1
CDR3 DNA: TGTGCCAGCAGCAGACAGGGACGGAACACTGAAGCTTTCTTT
CDR3 protein: CASSRQGRNTEAFF

D gene: TRBD1
J gene: TRBJ2-1
clone size: -
V gene: TRBV28
CDR3 DNA: TGTGCCAGCAGTTCAGCCGGGACAGGGGGCGATGAGCAGTTCTTC
CDR3 protein: CASSSAGTGGDEQFF

D gene: TRBD1
J gene: TRBJ1-6
clone size: -
V gene: TRBV19
CDR3 DNA: TGTGCCAGTAGTGGGTCCCGGGACAGGGTGCGTTCACCCCTCCACTTT
CDR3 protein: CASSGSRDRVRSPLHF